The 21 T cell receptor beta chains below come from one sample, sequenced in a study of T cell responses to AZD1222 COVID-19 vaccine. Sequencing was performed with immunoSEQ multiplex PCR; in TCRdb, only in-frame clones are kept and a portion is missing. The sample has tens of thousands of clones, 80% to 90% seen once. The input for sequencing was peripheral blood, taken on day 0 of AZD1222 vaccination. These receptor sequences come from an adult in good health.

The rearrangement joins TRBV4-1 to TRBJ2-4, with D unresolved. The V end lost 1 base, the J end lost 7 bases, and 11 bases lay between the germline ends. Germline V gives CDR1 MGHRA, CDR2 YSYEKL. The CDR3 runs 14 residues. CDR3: CASSQVGGTNIQYF. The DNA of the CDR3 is TGCGCCAGCAGCCAAGTTGGCGGAACGAACATTCAGTACTTC.

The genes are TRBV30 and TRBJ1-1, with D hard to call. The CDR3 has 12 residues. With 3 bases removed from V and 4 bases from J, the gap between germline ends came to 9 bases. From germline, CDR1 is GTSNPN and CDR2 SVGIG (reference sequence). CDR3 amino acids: CAWRRIPTEAFF. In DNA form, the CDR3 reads TGTGCCTGGAGGAGGATCCCCACTGAAGCTTTCTTT.

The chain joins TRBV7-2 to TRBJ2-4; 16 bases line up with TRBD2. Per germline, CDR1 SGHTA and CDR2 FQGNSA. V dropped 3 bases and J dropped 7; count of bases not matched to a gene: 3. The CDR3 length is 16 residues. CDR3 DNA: TGTGCCAGCAGCTTGGGACTAGCGGGAGGGCGGAACATTCAGTACTTC. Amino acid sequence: CASSLGLAGGRNIQYF.

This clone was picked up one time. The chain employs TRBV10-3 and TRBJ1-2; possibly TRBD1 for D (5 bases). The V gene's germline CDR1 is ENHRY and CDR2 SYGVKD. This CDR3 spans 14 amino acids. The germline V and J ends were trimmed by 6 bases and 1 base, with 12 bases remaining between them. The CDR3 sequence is CAISSGTRNYGYTF. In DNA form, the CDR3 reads TGTGCCATCAGCTCCGGGACCCGTAACTATGGCTACACCTTC.

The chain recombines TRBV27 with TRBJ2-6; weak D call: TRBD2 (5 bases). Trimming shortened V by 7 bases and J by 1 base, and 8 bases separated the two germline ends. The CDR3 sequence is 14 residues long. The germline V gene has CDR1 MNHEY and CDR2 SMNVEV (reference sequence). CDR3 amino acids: CASTSGSGANVLTF. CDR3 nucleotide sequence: TGTGCCAGCACTTCGGGGTCTGGGGCCAACGTCCTGACTTTC. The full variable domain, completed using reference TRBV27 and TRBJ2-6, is EAQVTQNPRYLITVTGKKLTVTCSQNMNHEYMSWYRQDPGLGLRQIYYSMNVEVTDKGDVPEGYKVSRKEKRNFPLILESPSPNQTSLYFCASTSGSGANVLTFGAGSRLTVL.

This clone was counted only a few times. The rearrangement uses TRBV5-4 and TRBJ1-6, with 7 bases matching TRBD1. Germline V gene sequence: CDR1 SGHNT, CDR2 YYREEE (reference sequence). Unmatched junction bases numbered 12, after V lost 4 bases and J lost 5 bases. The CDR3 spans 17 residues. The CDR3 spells CASSREGGQMNNSPLHF. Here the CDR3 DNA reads TGTGCCAGCAGCCGGGAAGGGGGACAGATGAATAATTCACCCCTCCACTTT.

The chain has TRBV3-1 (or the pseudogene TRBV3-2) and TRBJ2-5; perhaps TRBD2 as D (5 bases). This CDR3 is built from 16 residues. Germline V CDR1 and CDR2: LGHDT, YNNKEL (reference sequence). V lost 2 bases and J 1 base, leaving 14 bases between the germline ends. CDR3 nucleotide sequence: TGTGCCAGCAGCCAACGACGCGGAGAGGGCCAAGAGACCCAGTACTTC. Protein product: CASSQRRGEGQETQYF.

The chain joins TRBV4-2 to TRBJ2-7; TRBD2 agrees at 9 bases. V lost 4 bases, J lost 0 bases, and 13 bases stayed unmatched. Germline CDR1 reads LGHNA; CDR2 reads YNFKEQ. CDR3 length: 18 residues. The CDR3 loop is CASSPIILLAGSSYEQYF. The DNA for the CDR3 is TGTGCCAGCAGCCCAATCATTTTACTAGCGGGTAGCTCCTACGAGCAGTACTTC.

CDR3 protein: CASSQDVGLTGYEQYF. The CDR3 region has the DNA TGTGCCAGCAGCCAAGATGTGGGGTTGACCGGTTACGAGCAGTACTTC. The V call is TRBV3-1 (or the pseudogene TRBV3-2), the J call TRBJ2-7, with D unclear. Looked up from germline, CDR1 is LGHDT and CDR2 is YNNKEL (reference sequence). V gave up 0 bases and J gave up 4 bases, with 16 bases separating them. The length of the CDR3 is 16 residues.

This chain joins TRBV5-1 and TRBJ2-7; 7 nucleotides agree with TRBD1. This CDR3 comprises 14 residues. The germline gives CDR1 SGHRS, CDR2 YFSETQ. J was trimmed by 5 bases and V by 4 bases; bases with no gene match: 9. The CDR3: CASSLTTTGNEQYF. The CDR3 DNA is TGCGCCAGCAGCCTAACCACGACAGGGAACGAGCAGTACTTC.

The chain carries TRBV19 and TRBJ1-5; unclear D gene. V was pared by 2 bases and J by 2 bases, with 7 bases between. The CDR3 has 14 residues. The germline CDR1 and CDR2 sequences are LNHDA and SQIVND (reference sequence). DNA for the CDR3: TGTGCCAGTAGTATAAGTTGGGGCAATCAGCCCCAGCATTTT. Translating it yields CASSISWGNQPQHF.

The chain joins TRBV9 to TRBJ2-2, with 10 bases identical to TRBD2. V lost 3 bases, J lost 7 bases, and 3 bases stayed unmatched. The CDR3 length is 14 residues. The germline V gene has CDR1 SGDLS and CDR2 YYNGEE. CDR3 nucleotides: TGTGCCAGCAGCGGGGGACTAGCGCTCGGGGAGCTGTTTTTT. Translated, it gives CASSGGLALGELFF.

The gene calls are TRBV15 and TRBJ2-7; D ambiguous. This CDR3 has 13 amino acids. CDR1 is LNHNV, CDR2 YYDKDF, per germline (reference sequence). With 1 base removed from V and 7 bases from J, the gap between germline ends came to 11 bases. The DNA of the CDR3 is TGTGCCACCAGCAGAGGTGTTAATGAGGAGCAGTACTTC. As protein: CATSRGVNEEQYF.

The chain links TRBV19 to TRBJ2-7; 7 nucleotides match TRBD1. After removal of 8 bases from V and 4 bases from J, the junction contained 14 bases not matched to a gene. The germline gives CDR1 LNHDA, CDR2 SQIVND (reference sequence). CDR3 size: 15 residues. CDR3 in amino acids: CASRLTGTATYEQYF. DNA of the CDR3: TGTGCCAGTCGCCTAACCGGGACAGCAACTTACGAGCAGTACTTC.

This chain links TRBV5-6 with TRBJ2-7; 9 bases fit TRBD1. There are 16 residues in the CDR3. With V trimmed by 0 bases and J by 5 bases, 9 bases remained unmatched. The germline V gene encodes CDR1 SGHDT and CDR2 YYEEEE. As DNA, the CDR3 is TGTGCCAGCAGCTTGGCCGGACAGGGGTTTGTCAACGAGCAGTACTTC. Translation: CASSLAGQGFVNEQYF.

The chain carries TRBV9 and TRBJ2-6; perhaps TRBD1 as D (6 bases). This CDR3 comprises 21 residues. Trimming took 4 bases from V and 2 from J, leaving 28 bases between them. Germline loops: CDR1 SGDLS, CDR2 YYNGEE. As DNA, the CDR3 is TGTGCCAGCAGCCTTAAAATGCAATTTCAGGGGCCCGTCGCTGGGGCCAACGTCCTGACTTTC. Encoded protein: CASSLKMQFQGPVAGANVLTF.

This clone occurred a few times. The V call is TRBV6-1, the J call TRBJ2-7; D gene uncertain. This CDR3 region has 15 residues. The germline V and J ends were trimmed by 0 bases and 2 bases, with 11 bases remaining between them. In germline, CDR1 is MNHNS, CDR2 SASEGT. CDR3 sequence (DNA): TGTGCCAGCAGTGAAGCGCCAGGAAGAGCCTACGAGCAGTACTTC. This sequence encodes CASSEAPGRAYEQYF.

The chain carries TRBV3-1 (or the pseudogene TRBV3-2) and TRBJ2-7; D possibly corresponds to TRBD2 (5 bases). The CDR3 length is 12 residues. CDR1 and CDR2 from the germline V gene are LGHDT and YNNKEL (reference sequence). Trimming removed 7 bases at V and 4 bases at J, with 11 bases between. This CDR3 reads CASTRPGYEQYF. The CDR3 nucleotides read TGTGCCAGCACACGTCCGGGATACGAGCAGTACTTC.

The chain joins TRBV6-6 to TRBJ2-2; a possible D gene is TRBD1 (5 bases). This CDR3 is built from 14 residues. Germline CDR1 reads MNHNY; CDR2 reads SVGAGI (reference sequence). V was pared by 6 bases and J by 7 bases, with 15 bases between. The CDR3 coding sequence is TGTGCCAGCAGCCCTAGGGGTAGGAGCGGGGAGCTGTTTTTT. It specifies CASSPRGRSGELFF.

CDR3 bases: TGTGCCACCAGTGTAGGATTAAGGGGAAAAGAGACCCAGTACTTC. Residues: CATSVGLRGKETQYF. The rearrangement joins TRBV24-1 to TRBJ2-5, with D possibly TRBD1 on 5 matching bases. Germline lookup yields CDR1 KGHDR and CDR2 SFDVKD. The ends were cut back, 5 bases at V and 3 bases at J, with 15 bases in the middle. This CDR3 is 15 amino acids long.

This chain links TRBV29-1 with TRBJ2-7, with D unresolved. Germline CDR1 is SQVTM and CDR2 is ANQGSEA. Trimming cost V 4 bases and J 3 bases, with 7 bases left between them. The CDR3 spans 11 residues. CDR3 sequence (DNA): TGCAGCGTTGTGACGGTCTACGAGCAGTACTTC. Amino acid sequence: CSVVTVYEQYF.